The clone carrying this T cell receptor (beta chain) has a single count. In the study's own analysis: Counts of nucleated cells, estimated from reference gene primer amplification, were obtained. The assay was immunoSEQ multiplex PCR, and TCRdb's table has in-frame clones only and misses some. V and J calls and clone size are as listed in that table; D and trimming were resolved from the DNA. The sample consists of roughly 36,000 clones, approximately 82% of them appearing once. The sample is drawn from a study of blood T cell repertoires in COVID-19. Germline CDR1 and CDR2: PRHDT and FYEKMQ (reference sequence). V trimming: 0 bases; J trimming: 9 bases; junction bases outside the gene matches: 5. The CDR3 sequence is 15 residues long.

V gene TRBV13 combines with J gene TRBJ2-1; TRBD2 matches 10 bases. This clonotype originated in a human donor in a cohort sampled during active COVID-19. Sequencing was carried out using peripheral blood. DNA of the CDR3: TGTGCCAGCAGCTTAGGAGCGGGGGGGTTCGGTGAGCAGTTCTTC. Translating gives CASSLGAGGFGEQFF. Filled out from reference TRBV13 and TRBJ2-1, the complete variable domain reads AAGVIQSPRHLIKEKRETATLKCYPIPRHDTVYWYQQGPGQDPQFLISFYEKMQSDKGSIPDRFSAQQFSDYHSELNMSSLELGDSALYFCASSLGAGGFGEQFFGPGTRLTVL.